This TCR beta chain was sequenced during a study of Graves' ophthalmopathy and Graves' hyperthyroidism. Study observations and caveats: For separating ophthalmopathy from stable hyperthyroidism, a 13-signature model gave 85% to 90% sensitivity and 81.08% specificity.

RNA transcripts served as template for amplifying TCR beta CDR3 sequences. HTBI-primed RT-PCR formed the first round, and a multiplex PCR formed the second. TCRdb reprocessed the multiplex PCR reads with MiXCR, giving one entry per CDR3 protein. The sample yields almost 750,000 distinct CDR3 sequences, around 40% seen once. With regard to this clonotype: Its antigen is undetermined.

Other autoimmune diseases, uncontrolled infections, pregnancy or lactation excluded patients from enrollment. What supplied the PBMCs was approximately 10 ml of fresh peripheral blood. CDR3 size: 13 residues. Between the trimmed V and J ends, which lost 8 bases and 4 bases, there was a span of 17 bases. Germline V gene data show CDR1 as DFQATT and CDR2 as SNEGSKA (reference sequence). Sequenced: peripheral blood. The V call is TRBV20-1, the J call TRBJ2-5; D may match TRBD1 or TRBD2 (5 bases each). The receptor comes from an adult man with Graves' ophthalmopathy. CDR3 DNA: TGCAGTCCCCGGGACGCGTCAAGAGAGACCCAGTACTTC. Amino acid sequence: CSPRDASRETQYF.